This T cell receptor (beta chain) originates from a study of tumor-infiltrating lymphocytes in primary liver carcinoma. Study background: Donors had hepatocellular carcinoma or combined HCC and intrahepatic cholangiocarcinoma. Maximum tumor diameters ranged from roughly 4.2 to 11 cm, stage T1-T3 N0M0. The study's findings and limits: Tumor-adjacent and tumor-blood pairs shared a smaller degree of overlap than tumor region pairs.

Unsorted whole blood yielded the blood RNA, and germline DNA was also extracted. The patients lived with chronic HBV infection and had not yet received any treatment. A constant-region primer primed TCR beta cDNA synthesis from 400 to 550 ng of total RNA. Libraries covering TCR beta were generated through three nested multiplex PCR rounds (using a slightly modified ARM-PCR). A C-beta reverse primer was combined with TRBV1-TRBV30 forward primers in the first two PCR rounds, and each round had 10 cycles. TCRdb ran MiXCR on the multiplex PCR reads and lists one entry per CDR3 protein. The sample includes approximately 330,000 distinct CDR3 sequences, roughly 61% of them seen just once. Germline CDR1 MNHEY, CDR2 SVGAGI. The CDR3 extends over 14 amino acids. As concerns this clonotype: The antigen is undetermined. This may be a read error: a much more frequent sequence differs by one nucleotide.

The chain uses TRBV6-5 and TRBJ1-5; TRBD1 aligns across 10 bases. The receptor was derived from a man aged 40-49 years with primary liver carcinoma and hepatitis B virus infection. Material: peripheral blood. The CDR3, as DNA: TGTGCCAGCAGAGGACAGGGGGGCAATCAGCCCCAGCGTTTT. Its protein is CASRGQGGNQPQRF.